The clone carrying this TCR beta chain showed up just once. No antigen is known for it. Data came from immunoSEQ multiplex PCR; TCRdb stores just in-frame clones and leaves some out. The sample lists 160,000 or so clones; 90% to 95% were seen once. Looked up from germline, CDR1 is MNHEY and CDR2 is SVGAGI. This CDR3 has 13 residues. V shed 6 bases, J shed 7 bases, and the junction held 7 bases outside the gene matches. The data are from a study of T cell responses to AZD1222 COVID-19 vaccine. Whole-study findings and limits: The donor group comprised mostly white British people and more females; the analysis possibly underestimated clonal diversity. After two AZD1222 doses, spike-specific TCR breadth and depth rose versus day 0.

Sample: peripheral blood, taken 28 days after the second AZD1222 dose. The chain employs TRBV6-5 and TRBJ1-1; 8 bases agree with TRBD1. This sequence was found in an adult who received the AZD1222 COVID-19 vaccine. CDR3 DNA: TGTGCCAGCAGCGACGGGACAGGCCATGAAGCTTTCTTT. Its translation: CASSDGTGHEAFF.